This T cell receptor (beta chain) was sequenced for a study of T cells in Graves' hyperthyroidism and ophthalmopathy. In patients aged 18 to 65, hyperthyroidism was newly diagnosed, with duration under 2 months. Uncontrolled infection, other autoimmune disease, pregnancy or lactation excluded patients. Clinical symptoms, serum thyroxine, TRAb, thyroid ultrasound and orbital computed tomography established diagnosis. This clonotype was seen repeatedly, ten times or more. Its target is unknown. The CDR3 length is 13 residues. Germline CDR1 reads SGDLS; CDR2 reads YYNGEE. V was cut by 8 bases and J by 2 bases, with 13 bases left in between. The TCR beta CDR3 regions underwent amplification using RNA transcripts as the source. HTBI primers were the set used in a first-round RT-PCR of the TCR CDR3. One entry per CDR3 protein, called by TCRdb with MiXCR from the multiplex PCR reads. The table records around 350,000 distinct CDR3 sequences, about 19% of them present only once.

Points from the study as a whole: For ophthalmopathy, model prediction preceded onset by a median roughly 6.2 months.

The sequenced sample consisted of blood. The receptor's source is a woman aged 18 to 35 with Graves' hyperthyroidism. V and J are TRBV9 and TRBJ2-5; a weak D match, TRBD1 (6 bases). CDR3 DNA sequence: TGTGCCAGTGGACTGGACAGTCAAGAGACCCAGTACTTC. This codes for CASGLDSQETQYF.